This T cell receptor (beta chain) was sequenced during a study of CD4 T cells in relation to SARS-CoV-2 and coronaviruses (dated by TCRdb to about 2021). The study in broad terms: HLA restriction was mapped for shared crossreactive spike epitopes using patient-derived lymphoblastoid cell lines. At the level of individual TCR clonotypes, the study evaluated whether memory CD4+ T cells crossreact between the spike proteins of SARS-CoV-2 and those of common cold coronaviruses. For other donors in the study, expansion assays were sequenced with a different, Illumina-based TCR-beta assay. The Adaptive Biotechnologies TCR-sequencing kit was used to sequence samples from three pre-COVID donors and the naive versus memory experiments, whereas other data were Illumina-based. Study-wide conclusions, independent of this receptor: Because no donor provided both pre-pandemic and post-infection samples, tracing the source of pre-existing responses was limited. Memory CD4+ clonotypes crossrecognizing SARS-CoV-2 and at least one common cold coronavirus spike were found in roughly 59% of donors. Because the crossreactivity analysis focused on spike protein, crossreactivity against other viral proteins was not assessed. Naive versus memory sequencing indicated that memory recall responses, rather than primary responses primed during culture, are detected by the assay. The study was limited by small numbers of patients and tested TCRs. Compared with monoreactive clones, crossreactive clones had significantly weaker SARS-CoV-2-driven expansion, a result consistent with antigenic imprinting.

Including cysteine and phenylalanine, the CDR3 has 12 amino acids. The kept DNA is CDR3 alone, 36 bases in frame from the first base. Uncultured naive and memory CD4+ T cell DNA received deep-resolution immunoSEQ TCR-beta sequencing. As for the original processing: During preprocessing, nonproductive sequences were removed, along with CDR3s that did not begin with C, did not end with F or W, or were shorter than 7 amino acids. Cultured and uncultured naive and memory CD4+ repertoires were searched for previously identified spike- and CEF-reactive CDR3s. After three terminal residues were trimmed from each end, CDR3 homology was quantified as pairwise Levenshtein distance using the stringdist R package. TCRdb re-hosts the immuneACCESS table, in-frame sequences only. Its copies lack some clones; in the studies checked, an unresolved V gene accounts for under half of them, and the cause for the rest is not known. V and J calls and clone size are those listed in that table; D and trimming were worked out from the DNA. The sample table records under 65,000 clones; more than 80% of these occur just once. Under 1.5% of the sample is in the top ten clones.

CD4+ T cells from unexposed donors were collected before the COVID-19 pandemic (2011-2018). Naive and memory CD4+ T cells were separated from cryopreserved PBMCs through CD4 enrichment, which was followed by EasySep naive CD4+ T cell enrichment. The leukapheresis product used for the unexposed donors was purchased from a commercial source. Ficoll-Paque PLUS gradient centrifugation was used to isolate PBMCs from leukapheresis product or whole blood. PBMCs were either cryopreserved at -140°C or used fresh in the expansion assay. The QIAamp Micro DNA Kit was used to extract genomic DNA from the CD4+ T cells. As for this clone: No antigen is known for it. Base quality data are lacking; no much larger clone is found one base away.

The rearranged chain carries TRBV1 and TRBJ2-1. TRBV1 is described as a pseudogene. Material: memory CD4+ T cells from PBMCs. Explained via the paper, the cell subset or site label denotes: memory (non-naive) CD4+ T cells. The source of this sequence is a human donor in good health. Here is the DNA: TGCACCAGCAGCTTAGGGTACAATGAGCAGTTCTTC. Its protein reads: CTSSLGYNEQFF.